Listed here is a single T cell receptor beta chain. The antigen is not known. This sample was taken from a study of vaccination effects on CD4 cells after COVID-19. Study-wide points: Marked clonal contraction of infection- and vaccine-induced clones was seen late after vaccination.

Germline CDR1 and CDR2: SGHRS and YFSETQ. Trimming cost V 3 bases and J 3 bases; bases outside gene matches: 2. The CDR3 extends over 13 amino acids. Assay: immunoSEQ multiplex PCR; the TCRdb copy retains only in-frame clones and omits some. The sample yields tens of thousands of clones, approximately 69% seen once. Antigen-specific CD4+ T cells were expanded with viral peptide pools in the ViraFEST assay before sequencing. The culture ran for approximately 9 days before CD4+ T cells were isolated. Vaccine recipients had no previous SARS-CoV-2 infection; their nucleocapsid antibodies were negative. The researchers cultured approximately 2.1 million PBMC per well with 8 to 10 IU/ml IL-2 and 8.5 to 10 ug/ml peptides.

The material sequenced was CD4+ T cells from PBMCs cultured with SARS-CoV-2 spike peptides, taken before COVID-19 vaccination. This rearrangement joins TRBV5-1 to TRBJ2-7; 8 nucleotides match TRBD1. The receptor was derived from a human donor who received a COVID-19 vaccine. The CDR3 DNA is TGCGCCAGCAGCTACACAGGGGGCTACGAGCAGTACTTC. Encoded protein: CASSYTGGYEQYF.